Presented here are 2 T cell receptor beta chains from one specimen sequenced in a study of CD8+ T cells in alopecia areata. cDNA serving as the sequencing template came from extracted, reverse transcribed RNA. Data came from immunoSEQ multiplex PCR; TCRdb stores just in-frame clones and leaves some out. There are almost 250,000 clones in the sample; 65% to 70% occur only once, and about 1.3% lies in the top ten. The starting material was CD4+ T cells sorted from blood, obtained at week 0. The receptors were gathered from a human donor with alopecia areata.

The chain carries TRBV2 and TRBJ2-3, with a tentative D call TRBD1 (6 bases). V was clipped by 6 bases and J by 4 bases, with 14 bases between them. Per the germline V gene, CDR1 is SNHLY and CDR2 is FYNNEI. This CDR3 has 14 residues. DNA for the CDR3: TGTGCCAGCAGGCCCGGGACATCCGCAGATACGCAGTATTTT. It codes for CASRPGTSADTQYF.

Of note for this clone: The sample contains more than one DNA sequence encoding this CDR3. The chain is built from TRBV6-1 and TRBJ1-2, with D hard to call. V was shortened by 3 bases and J by 4 bases, with 6 bases between the two germline ends. The CDR3 contains 12 residues. Germline V CDR1 and CDR2: MNHNS, SASEGT. CDR3 residues: CASSDSGYGYTF. DNA for the CDR3: TGTGCCAGCAGTGATTCGGGCTATGGCTACACCTTC.